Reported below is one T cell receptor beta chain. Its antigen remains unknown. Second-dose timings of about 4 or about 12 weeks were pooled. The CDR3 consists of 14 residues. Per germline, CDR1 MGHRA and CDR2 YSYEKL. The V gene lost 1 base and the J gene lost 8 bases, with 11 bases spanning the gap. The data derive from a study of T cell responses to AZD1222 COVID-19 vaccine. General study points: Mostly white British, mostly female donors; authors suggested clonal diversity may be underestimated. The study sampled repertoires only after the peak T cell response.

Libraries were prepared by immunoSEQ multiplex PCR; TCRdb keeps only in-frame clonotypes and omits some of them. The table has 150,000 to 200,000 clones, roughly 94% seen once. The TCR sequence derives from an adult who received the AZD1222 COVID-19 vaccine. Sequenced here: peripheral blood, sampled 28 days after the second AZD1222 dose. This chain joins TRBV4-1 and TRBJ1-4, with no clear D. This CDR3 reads CASSQGARAEKLFF. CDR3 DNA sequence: TGCGCCAGCAGCCAAGGGGCAAGAGCCGAAAAACTGTTTTTT.